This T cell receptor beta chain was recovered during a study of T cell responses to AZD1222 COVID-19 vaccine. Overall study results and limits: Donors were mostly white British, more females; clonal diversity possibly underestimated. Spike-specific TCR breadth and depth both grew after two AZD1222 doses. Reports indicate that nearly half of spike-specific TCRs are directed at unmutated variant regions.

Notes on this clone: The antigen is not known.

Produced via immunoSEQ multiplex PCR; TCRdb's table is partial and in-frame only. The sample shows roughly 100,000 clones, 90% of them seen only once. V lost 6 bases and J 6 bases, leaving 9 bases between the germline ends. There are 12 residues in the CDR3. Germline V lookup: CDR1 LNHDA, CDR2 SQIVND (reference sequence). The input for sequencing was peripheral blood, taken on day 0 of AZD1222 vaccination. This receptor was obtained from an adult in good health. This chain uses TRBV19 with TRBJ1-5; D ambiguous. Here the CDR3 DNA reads TGTGCCAGTAGGAGAGGTGGTCAGCCCCAGCATTTT. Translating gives CASRRGGQPQHF.